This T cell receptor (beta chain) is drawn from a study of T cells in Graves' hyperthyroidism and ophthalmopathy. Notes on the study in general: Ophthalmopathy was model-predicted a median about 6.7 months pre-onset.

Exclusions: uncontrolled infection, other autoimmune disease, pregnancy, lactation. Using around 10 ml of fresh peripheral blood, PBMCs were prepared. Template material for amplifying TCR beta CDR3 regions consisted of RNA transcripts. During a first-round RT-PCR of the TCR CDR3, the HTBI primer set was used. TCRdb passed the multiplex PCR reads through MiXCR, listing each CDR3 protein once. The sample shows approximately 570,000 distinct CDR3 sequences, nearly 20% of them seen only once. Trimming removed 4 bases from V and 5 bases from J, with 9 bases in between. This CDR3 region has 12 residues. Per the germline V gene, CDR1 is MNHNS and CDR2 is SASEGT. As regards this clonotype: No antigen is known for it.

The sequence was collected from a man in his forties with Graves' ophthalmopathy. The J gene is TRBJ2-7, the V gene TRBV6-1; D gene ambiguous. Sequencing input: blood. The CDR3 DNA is TGTGCCAGCAGTGGACTCGGTGACGAGCAGTACTTC. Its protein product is CASSGLGDEQYF.